Each of the 21 T cell receptor beta chains below was sequenced from the same sample in a study of blood T cell repertoires in COVID-19. The table came from immunoSEQ multiplex PCR; TCRdb's copy has only in-frame clones and leaves some out. The table records 200,000 to 300,000 clones, around 88% of them present only once. The sequenced sample consisted of PBMCs or T cells enriched from blood (not recorded which). The receptors were sampled from a woman in her twenties or thirties who had recovered from COVID-19.

Turning to this clone: Other DNA variants within this sample encode the same CDR3. The chain couples TRBV30 to TRBJ1-5; D remains ambiguous. The germline gives CDR1 GTSNPN, CDR2 SVGIG (reference sequence). Trimming pared 0 bases from V and 1 base from J, leaving 4 bases between. This CDR3 spans 13 amino acids. The CDR3 sequence is CAWSVHSNQPQHF. The CDR3 DNA follows: TGTGCCTGGAGTGTACACAGCAATCAGCCCCAGCATTTT.

The chain joins TRBV7-2 to TRBJ1-1, with D unclear. This CDR3 spans 15 amino acids. The ends were cut back, 1 base at V and 4 bases at J, with 13 bases in the middle. CDR1 SGHTA and CDR2 FQGNSA come from the germline V gene. DNA of the CDR3: TGTGCCAGCAGCTTAGTTGGCGGGCGGGCCACTGAAGCTTTCTTT. It encodes CASSLVGGRATEAFF. The variable domain in full, with the rest retrieved from reference TRBV7-2 and TRBJ1-1, is GAGVSQSPSNKVTEKGKDVELRCDPISGHTALYWYRQSLGQGLEFLIYFQGNSAPDKSGLPSDRFSAERTGGSVSTLTIQRTQQEDSAVYLCASSLVGGRATEAFFGQGTRLTVV.

CDR3 nucleotides: TGTGCTTCTTGCGAGAGGTCGGCTAATGAAAAACTGTTTTTT. Translated: CASCERSANEKLFF. The rearrangement joins TRBV5-5 to TRBJ1-4; no firm D call. The CDR3 runs to 14 residues. Germline CDR1 is SGHKS and CDR2 is YYEKEE (reference sequence).

This chain connects TRBV7-2 to TRBJ2-1, with a weak D call TRBD2 (5 bases). Germline CDR1 SGHTA, CDR2 FQGNSA. There are 15 residues in the CDR3. V was cut by 6 bases and J by 10 bases, with 22 bases left in between. CDR3 loop: CASSAEAEVYIEQFF. DNA for the CDR3: TGTGCCAGCAGTGCGGAGGCGGAAGTCTATATAGAGCAGTTCTTC.

The genes are TRBV6-5 and TRBJ2-5; D perhaps matches TRBD2 (7 bases). CDR1 and CDR2 (germline): MNHEY, SVGAGI. CDR3 length equals 12 residues. The V gene lost 11 bases and the J gene lost 4 bases, with 14 bases spanning the gap. CDR3 DNA sequence: TGTGCCCGAACAGGGAGGGGAGAGACCCAGTACTTC. It yields the protein CARTGRGETQYF.

The V call is TRBV7-2, the J call TRBJ1-3, with 9 bases identical to TRBD1. Germline V gene lookup returns CDR1 SGHTA and CDR2 FQGNSA. This CDR3 region has 15 residues. The J segment lost 2 bases and the V segment lost 4 bases, leaving 3 bases of the junction unmatched. In nucleotides, the CDR3 is TGTGCCAGCAGCTCACAGGGGGCGGCTGGAAACACCATATATTTT. Translating it yields CASSSQGAAGNTIYF.

V is TRBV6-4 and J is TRBJ2-1; 10 bases align to TRBD2. The CDR3 runs to 18 residues. The germline V gene encodes CDR1 MRHNA and CDR2 SNTAGT. J lost 3 bases, V lost 0 bases, and 8 bases had no gene match. CDR3 protein: CASSDSGTSATHYNEQFF. DNA for the CDR3: TGTGCCAGCAGTGACTCGGGGACTAGCGCGACGCACTACAATGAGCAGTTCTTC.

This clone appeared a few times. V gene TRBV11-1 combines with J gene TRBJ1-1, with a tentative D call TRBD1 (6 bases). This CDR3 has 13 residues. Germline lookup yields CDR1 SGHAT and CDR2 FQDESV (reference sequence). Trimming pared 5 bases from V and 11 bases from J, leaving 18 bases between. CDR3 sequence (DNA): TGTGCCAGCAGCGGCAGGGGAACGGCCGGGGCTTTCTTT. This translates into CASSGRGTAGAFF.

This rearrangement joins TRBV5-1 to TRBJ2-3; 7 bases align to TRBD1. This CDR3 spans 14 amino acids. Looked up from germline, CDR1 is SGHRS and CDR2 is YFSETQ. Trimming cost V 3 bases and J 2 bases; bases outside gene matches: 3. CDR3 DNA sequence: TGCGCCAGCAGCTCCGGGACAGTCACAGATACGCAGTATTTT. Translating gives CASSSGTVTDTQYF.

This chain joins TRBV5-6 and TRBJ2-7, with 7 bases matching TRBD1. Trimming removed 0 bases from V and 3 bases from J; junction bases left unmatched: 3. The CDR3 extends over 14 amino acids. Germline loops: CDR1 SGHDT, CDR2 YYEEEE. The CDR3 here is CASSLGTGGYEQYF. CDR3 sequence (DNA): TGTGCCAGCAGCTTGGGGACAGGCGGCTACGAGCAGTACTTC.

The chain is built from TRBV10-3 and TRBJ2-3; possibly TRBD1 for D (6 bases). Trimming left V 0 bases short and J 0 bases short, with 16 bases between. The CDR3 sequence is 18 residues long. Germline lookup yields CDR1 ENHRY and CDR2 SYGVKD. This CDR3 reads CAISESTGTSTSTDTQYF. CDR3 nucleotides: TGTGCCATCAGTGAGTCGACAGGAACTTCCACTAGCACAGATACGCAGTATTTT.

This chain uses TRBV9 with TRBJ1-1, with a weak D call TRBD1 (5 bases). CDR1 is SGDLS and CDR2 is YYNGEE in the germline V gene. V lost 3 bases to trimming and J lost 0 bases, with 9 bases between them. The CDR3 has 14 residues. Here the CDR3 reads CASSAAGMNTEAFF. The CDR3 nucleotides are TGTGCCAGCAGCGCCGCAGGGATGAACACTGAAGCTTTCTTT.

This chain links TRBV7-9 with TRBJ1-1, with a tentative D call TRBD1 (5 bases). CDR1 is SEHNR and CDR2 is FQNEAQ in the germline V gene (reference sequence). The CDR3 has 15 amino acids. The V end lost 0 bases, the J end lost 5 bases, and 13 bases lay between the germline ends. CDR3 DNA sequence: TGTGCCAGCAGCTTAGCCGGCAGGGCGAGGACTGAAGCTTTCTTT. As protein: CASSLAGRARTEAFF.

The chain uses TRBV7-9 and TRBJ2-1; 12 bases align to TRBD2. Germline CDR1 is SEHNR and CDR2 is FQNEAQ (reference sequence). J gave up 6 bases and V 7 bases, and 7 bases lay outside the gene matches. This CDR3 comprises 15 residues. This CDR3 reads CASKPGLAGLNEQFF. In nucleotides, the CDR3 is TGTGCCAGCAAACCGGGACTAGCGGGCCTCAATGAGCAGTTCTTC.

A few counts support this clone. The V and J genes are TRBV18 and TRBJ2-7, with a tentative D call TRBD2 (5 bases). Germline assignment: CDR1 KGHSH and CDR2 LQKENI. Trimming left V 6 bases short and J 7 bases short, with 19 bases between. CDR3 length: 14 amino acids. The CDR3 DNA reads as TGTGCCAGCTCCCACGGGGTGGGTTTGGATGAGCAGTACTTC. Its protein product is CASSHGVGLDEQYF.

The CDR3 region has the DNA TGTGCCAGCAGCTTAGTGAGCGGCACCGGGGAGCTGTTTTTT. Protein: CASSLVSGTGELFF. The chain has TRBV7-2 and TRBJ2-2; D might be TRBD2 (5 bases). The V and J ends lost 1 base and 4 bases respectively, with 7 bases between them. Per germline, CDR1 SGHTA and CDR2 FQGNSA. This CDR3 spans 14 amino acids.

The chain combines TRBV6-5 with TRBJ1-4; TRBD1 matches 8 bases. This CDR3 has 13 amino acids. V shed 6 bases, J shed 7 bases, and the junction held 4 bases outside the gene matches. Looked up from germline, CDR1 is MNHEY and CDR2 is SVGAGI. CDR3: CASRDRVSEKLFF. CDR3 in DNA: TGTGCCAGCAGGGACAGGGTTAGTGAAAAACTGTTTTTT.

The chain employs TRBV7-3 and TRBJ1-2; D is perhaps TRBD1 (5 bases). This CDR3 is 14 amino acids long. Trimming cost V 5 bases and J 1 base, with 11 bases left between them. CDR1 and CDR2 from the germline V gene are SGHTA and FQGTGA. DNA of the CDR3: TGTGCCAGCAGCGAAGGGGCTGGTAACTATGGCTACACCTTC. Its protein product is CASSEGAGNYGYTF.

The sample holds a few counts of this clone. This chain joins TRBV25-1 and TRBJ1-1, with 10 bases aligning to TRBD1. The CDR3 is 15 residues long. V lost 5 bases and J lost 6; bases outside the gene matches: 9. Germline loops: CDR1 MGHDK, CDR2 SYGVNS. CDR3 in DNA: TGTGCCAGCAGTACTACCGGGACAGGGGTTGCTGAAGCTTTCTTT. This sequence encodes CASSTTGTGVAEAFF.

The J gene is TRBJ2-1, the V gene TRBV25-1, with D perhaps TRBD1 (6 bases). CDR3 length: 13 amino acids. Trimming shortened V by 4 bases and J by 15 bases, and 19 bases separated the two germline ends. Germline V gene data show CDR1 as MGHDK and CDR2 as SYGVNS. The CDR3 loop is CASSGLGDKGLFF. The CDR3 DNA follows: TGTGCCAGCAGTGGCCTTGGGGACAAGGGCCTGTTCTTC. Combining the CDR3 with reference TRBV25-1 and TRBJ2-1 gives the whole variable domain EADIYQTPRYLVIGTGKKITLECSQTMGHDKMYWYQQDPGMELHLIHYSYGVNSTEKGDLSSESTVSRIRTEHFPLTLESARPSHTSQYLCASSGLGDKGLFFGPGTRLTVL.

The V and J genes are TRBV29-1 and TRBJ1-4, with 8 bases fitting TRBD1. The CDR3 has 12 residues. Germline CDR1 SQVTM, CDR2 ANQGSEA. Trimming cost V 6 bases and J 5 bases; bases outside gene matches: 2. The CDR3 coding sequence is TGCAGCGTACAGGGGGTGAATGAAAAACTGTTTTTT. Translated: CSVQGVNEKLFF.